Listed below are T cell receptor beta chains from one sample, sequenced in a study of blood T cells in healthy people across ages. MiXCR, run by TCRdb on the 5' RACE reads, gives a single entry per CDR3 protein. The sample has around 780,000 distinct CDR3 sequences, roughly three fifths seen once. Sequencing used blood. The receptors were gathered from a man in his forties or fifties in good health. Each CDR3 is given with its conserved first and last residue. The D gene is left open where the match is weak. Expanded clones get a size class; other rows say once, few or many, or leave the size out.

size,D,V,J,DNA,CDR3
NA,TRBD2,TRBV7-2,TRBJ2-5,TGTGCCAGCAGCTTAGGGGCTAGCGGGGGGGTGGCAGAGACCCAGTACTTC,CASSLGASGGVAETQYF
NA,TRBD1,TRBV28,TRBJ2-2,TGTGCCAGCAGTCTCCAGGGACAGTACACCGGGGAGCTGTTTTTT,CASSLQGQYTGELFF
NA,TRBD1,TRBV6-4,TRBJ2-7,TGTGCCAGCAGTGACTCGATCGGACAGGGGGTCTACGAGCAGTACTTC,CASSDSIGQGVYEQYF
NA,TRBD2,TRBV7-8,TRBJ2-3,TGTGCCAGCAGCTTAGCGGGATATGCCGGGGGGGTAACAGATACGCAGTATTTT,CASSLAGYAGGVTDTQYF
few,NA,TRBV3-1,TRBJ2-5,TGTGCCAGCAGCCAACTTCGGGAACAAGAGACCCAGTACTTC,CASSQLREQETQYF
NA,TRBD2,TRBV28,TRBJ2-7,TGTGCCAGCAGTTTAGGAGGGACTAGCGAGCAGTACTTC,CASSLGGTSEQYF
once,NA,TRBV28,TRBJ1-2,TGTGCCAGCAGTTTAAGGGTGCAGGGAGGCTACACCTTC,CASSLRVQGGYTF
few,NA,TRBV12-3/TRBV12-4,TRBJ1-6,TGTGCCAGCAGCAAGACGGGGAGCTCCTATAATTCACCCCTCCACTTT,CASSKTGSSYNSPLHF
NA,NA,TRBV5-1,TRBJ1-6,TGCGCCAGCAGCCAAGCGGGGGATAAGAGTTCACCCCTCCACTTT,CASSQAGDKSSPLHF
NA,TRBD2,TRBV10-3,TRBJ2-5,TGTGCCATCAGTGGTGGGGGAGGGGAGACCCAGTACTTC,CAISGGGGETQYF
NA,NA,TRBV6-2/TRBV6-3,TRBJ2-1,TGTGCCAGCAGTTTTACCTCCCGACGAAATGAGCAGTTCTTC,CASSFTSRRNEQFF
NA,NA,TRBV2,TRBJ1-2,TGTGCCAGCAGTGAAGCCCGTATAGGCCACTATGGCTACACCTTC,CASSEARIGHYGYTF
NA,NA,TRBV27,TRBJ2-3,TGTGCCAGCAGTCCGTCCCAAGTAGATACGCAGTATTTT,CASSPSQVDTQYF
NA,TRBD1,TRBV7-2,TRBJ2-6,TGTGCCAGCAGCTTAGCGAGGACAGGGTTCGGCTCTGGGGCCAACGTCCTGACTTTC,CASSLARTGFGSGANVLTF
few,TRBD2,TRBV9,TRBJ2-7,TGTGCCAGCAGCGCGGGACTAGCGGGATACGAGCAGTACTTC,CASSAGLAGYEQYF
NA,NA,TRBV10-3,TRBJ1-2,TGTGCCATCAGTGCAGGGACGACAGGAGACTATGGCTACACCTTC,CAISAGTTGDYGYTF
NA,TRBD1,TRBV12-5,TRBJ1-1,TGTGCTAGTGGTAACACACAGGGGGCGCCGGGTACTGAAGCTTTCTTT,CASGNTQGAPGTEAFF
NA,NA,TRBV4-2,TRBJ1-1,TGTGCCAGCAGCCAAGATACCGGGGAAGCTTTCTTT,CASSQDTGEAFF
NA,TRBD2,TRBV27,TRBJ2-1,TGTGCCAGCAGGCGGCCGAGACTAGCGAACTTCAATGAGCAGTTCTTC,CASRRPRLANFNEQFF
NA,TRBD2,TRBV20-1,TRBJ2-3,TGCAGTGCCACGGCTAGCGGGAGAAGGAGCACAGATACGCAGTATTTT,CSATASGRRSTDTQYF
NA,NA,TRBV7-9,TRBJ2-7,TGTGCCAGCAGCTCAAACGATGTAGACAGACCCTACGAGCAGTACTTC,CASSSNDVDRPYEQYF
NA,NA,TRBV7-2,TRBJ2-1,TGTGCCAGCAGCTCCACTAGCTCCACAAACAATGAGCAGTTCTTC,CASSSTSSTNNEQFF
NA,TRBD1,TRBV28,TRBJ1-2,TGTGCCAGCAGTTTGAGTCTGGGACAGTTCGGCTACACCTTC,CASSLSLGQFGYTF
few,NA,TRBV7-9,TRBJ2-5,TGTGCCAGCAGCTCAAGCGACGGGAGTACCCTACTGGAGCAGTACTTC,CASSSSDGSTLLEQYF